Listed below are T cell receptor beta chains from one sample, sequenced in a study of blood T cell repertoires in COVID-19. The protocol was immunoSEQ multiplex PCR, while the TCRdb copy is restricted to in-frame clones and leaves out a portion. The sample lists 85,000 to 90,000 clones, less than 95% occurring once. What was sequenced was peripheral blood. These receptors originate from a human donor with active COVID-19. The donor label of this sample is uncertain. Each CDR3 is given with its conserved first and last residue. D genes are given only for firm matches. Some rows mark clone size as missing; the rest say once, few, many or name a class of expanded clone.

length: 11
J: TRBJ2-7
D: .
size: .
V: TRBV13
CDR3: CASSFEGEQYF
DNA: TGTGCCAGCAGCTTCGAGGGCGAGCAGTACTTC

length: 13
J: TRBJ2-5
D: .
size: .
V: TRBV11-2
CDR3: CASSLVGGETQYF
DNA: TGTGCCAGCAGCTTAGTTGGGGGGGAGACCCAGTACTTC

length: 14
J: TRBJ1-2
D: TRBD1
size: .
V: TRBV24-1
CDR3: CAPQQGGGGYGYTF
DNA: TGTGCCCCTCAGCAGGGGGGTGGAGGCTATGGCTACACCTTC

length: 15
J: TRBJ2-7
D: TRBD1
size: .
V: TRBV6-1
CDR3: CASSERTGDAYEQYF
DNA: TGTGCCAGCAGTGAAAGGACAGGAGATGCCTACGAGCAGTACTTC

length: 14
J: TRBJ1-2
D: .
size: .
V: TRBV15
CDR3: CATSRNRDFGGYTF
DNA: TGTGCCACCAGCAGAAACAGGGATTTCGGCGGCTACACCTTC

length: 14
J: TRBJ2-1
D: TRBD2
size: once
V: TRBV19
CDR3: CASSPGTIYNEQFF
DNA: TGTGCCAGTAGTCCAGGGACTATCTACAATGAGCAGTTCTTC

length: 12
J: TRBJ2-7
D: .
size: .
V: TRBV6-5
CDR3: CASSPNIAVQYF
DNA: TGTGCCAGCAGTCCAAACATAGCGGTCCAGTACTTC

length: 16
J: TRBJ2-4
D: .
size: .
V: TRBV4-3
CDR3: CASSQVLPTGLNIQYF
DNA: TGCGCCAGCAGCCAAGTTCTTCCCACAGGTTTGAACATTCAGTACTTC

length: 15
J: TRBJ2-5
D: .
size: .
V: TRBV19
CDR3: CASSITGGQQETQYF
DNA: TGTGCCAGTAGTATAACGGGGGGCCAACAAGAGACCCAGTACTTC

length: 16
J: TRBJ2-5
D: TRBD1
size: .
V: TRBV7-2
CDR3: CASSTWGQGARETQYF
DNA: TGTGCCAGCAGCACGTGGGGACAGGGGGCGAGGGAGACCCAGTACTTC

length: 15
J: TRBJ2-5
D: .
size: .
V: TRBV5-1
CDR3: CASSQGGGAEETQYF
DNA: TGCGCCAGCAGCCAAGGGGGGGGCGCCGAGGAGACCCAGTACTTC

length: 14
J: TRBJ2-1
D: TRBD1
size: few
V: TRBV2
CDR3: CASFRDRAYNEQFF
DNA: TGTGCCAGCTTCCGGGACAGGGCTTACAATGAGCAGTTCTTC

length: 14
J: TRBJ1-1
D: TRBD1
size: .
V: TRBV5-1
CDR3: CASSSGQANTEAFF
DNA: TGCGCCAGCAGCTCGGGACAGGCGAACACTGAAGCTTTCTTT

length: 13
J: TRBJ1-2
D: .
size: .
V: TRBV19
CDR3: CASSRQEIYGYTF
DNA: TGTGCCAGTAGCAGACAGGAAATCTATGGCTACACCTTC

length: 16
J: TRBJ2-7
D: TRBD1
size: .
V: TRBV18
CDR3: CASSPRTGTGGYEQYF
DNA: TGTGCCAGCTCACCACGAACCGGGACAGGGGGGTACGAGCAGTACTTC

length: 14
J: TRBJ1-2
D: .
size: .
V: TRBV3-1/TRBV3-2
CDR3: CASSQDLAGHGYTF
DNA: TGTGCCAGCAGCCAAGATTTGGCAGGCCATGGCTACACCTTC

length: 17
J: TRBJ2-4
D: TRBD1
size: once
V: TRBV9
CDR3: CASSPRQGDSSKNIQYF
DNA: TGTGCCAGCAGCCCTCGACAGGGAGACTCCTCCAAAAACATTCAGTACTTC

length: 14
J: TRBJ2-2
D: .
size: .
V: TRBV10-3
CDR3: CAISERGNTGELFF
DNA: TGTGCCATCAGTGAAAGGGGGAACACCGGGGAGCTGTTTTTT

length: 17
J: TRBJ2-2
D: TRBD2
size: few
V: TRBV11-2
CDR3: CASSLRGQRGYTGELFF
DNA: TGTGCCAGCAGCCTCCGAGGCCAGCGGGGATACACCGGGGAGCTGTTTTTT

length: 13
J: TRBJ1-2
D: .
size: .
V: TRBV5-5
CDR3: CASSLYGGYGYTF
DNA: TGTGCCAGCAGCTTGTACGGGGGGTATGGCTACACCTTC

length: 17
J: TRBJ2-2
D: TRBD2
size: .
V: TRBV4-2
CDR3: CASSQERLATNTGELFF
DNA: TGTGCCAGCAGCCAAGAGAGACTAGCGACGAACACCGGGGAGCTGTTTTTT

length: 16
J: TRBJ2-5
D: TRBD2
size: .
V: TRBV27
CDR3: CASSSGLAGGQETQYF
DNA: TGTGCCAGCAGTTCGGGACTAGCGGGGGGTCAAGAGACCCAGTACTTC

length: 15
J: TRBJ2-3
D: TRBD1
size: .
V: TRBV6-2/TRBV6-3
CDR3: CASSPGTGDADTQYF
DNA: TGTGCCAGCAGTCCAGGGACAGGGGACGCAGATACGCAGTATTTT

length: 14
J: TRBJ2-2
D: .
size: many
V: TRBV5-5
CDR3: CASSGHDRAGELFF
DNA: TGTGCCAGCAGCGGACACGATCGGGCCGGGGAGCTGTTTTTT

length: 14
J: TRBJ2-1
D: .
size: .
V: TRBV10-3
CDR3: CAIRGGEVYNEQFF
DNA: TGTGCCATCCGAGGGGGAGAAGTCTACAATGAGCAGTTCTTC

length: 15
J: TRBJ2-1
D: TRBD2
size: .
V: TRBV7-3
CDR3: CASSLFRGDSNEQFF
DNA: TGTGCCAGCAGCTTATTCCGGGGGGATTCCAATGAGCAGTTCTTC

length: 16
J: TRBJ2-2
D: .
size: once
V: TRBV16
CDR3: CASSQYGGGNTGELFF
DNA: TGTGCCAGCAGCCAATATGGCGGGGGCAACACCGGGGAGCTGTTTTTT

length: 15
J: TRBJ2-7
D: .
size: .
V: TRBV6-2/TRBV6-3
CDR3: CASSLPTESSYEQYF
DNA: TGTGCCAGCAGTTTGCCGACAGAGAGCTCCTACGAGCAGTACTTC

length: 14
J: TRBJ1-2
D: .
size: .
V: TRBV5-1
CDR3: CASSLGQGLGGYTF
DNA: TGCGCCAGCAGCTTGGGGCAGGGGCTGGGAGGCTACACCTTC

length: 15
J: TRBJ2-1
D: TRBD1
size: .
V: TRBV5-5
CDR3: CASSFLTGRHNEQFF
DNA: TGTGCCAGCAGCTTCCTGACAGGGCGGCACAATGAGCAGTTCTTC

length: 17
J: TRBJ1-5
D: .
size: .
V: TRBV3-1/TRBV3-2
CDR3: CASSPRGAPYSNQPQHF
DNA: TGTGCCAGCAGCCCGCGGGGGGCACCATATAGCAATCAGCCCCAGCATTTT

length: 15
J: TRBJ2-7
D: .
size: once
V: TRBV9
CDR3: CASSLGTQSSYEQYF
DNA: TGTGCCAGCAGCCTAGGGACTCAAAGCTCCTACGAGCAGTACTTC

length: 14
J: TRBJ1-2
D: TRBD1
size: .
V: TRBV28
CDR3: CATIRDRGTYGYTF
DNA: TGTGCCACCATACGGGACAGGGGGACCTATGGCTACACCTTC

length: 15
J: TRBJ2-2
D: TRBD2
size: once
V: TRBV4-2
CDR3: CASSQDSGGAGELFF
DNA: TGTGCCAGCAGCCAAGATAGCGGGGGGGCCGGGGAGCTGTTTTTT

length: 13
J: TRBJ2-3
D: TRBD2
size: .
V: TRBV29-1
CDR3: CSGGLPATDTQYF
DNA: TGCAGCGGGGGACTACCAGCTACAGATACGCAGTATTTT

length: 12
J: TRBJ1-1
D: TRBD1
size: .
V: TRBV12-3/TRBV12-4
CDR3: CATTDRVTEAFF
DNA: TGTGCCACTACGGACAGGGTGACTGAAGCTTTCTTT

length: 15
J: TRBJ1-1
D: .
size: .
V: TRBV6-2/TRBV6-3
CDR3: CASSYSPGTGTEAFF
DNA: TGTGCCAGCAGTTATAGCCCGGGAACGGGAACTGAAGCTTTCTTT

length: 15
J: TRBJ2-1
D: .
size: .
V: TRBV9
CDR3: CASSALNRSYNEQFF
DNA: TGTGCCAGCAGCGCATTGAACAGGAGCTACAATGAGCAGTTCTTC

length: 17
J: TRBJ2-3
D: TRBD2
size: .
V: TRBV27
CDR3: CASSLSTSFPSTDTQYF
DNA: TGTGCCAGCAGTTTATCGACTAGCTTCCCTAGCACAGATACGCAGTATTTT

length: 17
J: TRBJ1-6
D: .
size: .
V: TRBV10-1
CDR3: CASSDPRRGRVYSPLHF
DNA: TGCGCCAGCAGTGACCCCCGAAGGGGCAGGGTTTATTCACCCCTCCACTTT

length: 13
J: TRBJ2-7
D: .
size: .
V: TRBV7-9
CDR3: CASSEPQGYEQYF
DNA: TGTGCCAGCAGCGAACCCCAGGGGTACGAGCAGTACTTC

length: 16
J: TRBJ1-3
D: .
size: .
V: TRBV6-1
CDR3: CASSEGGQSSGNTIYF
DNA: TGTGCCAGCAGTGAAGGAGGCCAGAGCTCTGGAAACACCATATATTTT

length: 12
J: TRBJ2-7
D: .
size: .
V: TRBV25-1
CDR3: CASGLTGYEQYF
DNA: TGTGCCAGCGGGTTGACAGGCTACGAGCAGTACTTC

length: 14
J: TRBJ2-3
D: TRBD1
size: .
V: TRBV6-2/TRBV6-3
CDR3: CASSPDRGGPLMYF
DNA: TGTGCCAGCAGTCCCGACAGGGGGGGCCCCCTCATGTATTTT

length: 16
J: TRBJ2-1
D: TRBD2
size: .
V: TRBV24-1
CDR3: CATSDPSGGSYNEQFF
DNA: TGTGCCACCAGTGACCCGAGCGGGGGGAGCTACAATGAGCAGTTCTTC